Detailed here is one T cell receptor beta chain. The antigen is not known. CDR3 length equals 17 residues. V lost 2 bases to trimming and J lost 0 bases; unmatched junction nucleotides: 5. Germline values: CDR1 MGHRA, CDR2 YSYEKL. The data were obtained in a study of cytomegalovirus exposure and HLA in healthy donors. General study results and limits: In an earlier analysis, most TCR beta V segments were productive about 87% or about 30% of the time. Most observed TCR sequences were rare, whereas some public TCRs were detected in many donors.

The study ran its PCR with 60 Vbeta and 13 Jbeta primers. The repertoire was sequenced with immunoSEQ multiplex PCR; TCRdb's copy has only in-frame clones and lacks some. The table includes 120,000 to 150,000 clones, about four fifths detected once. This sequence originates from a middle-aged man in good health and CMV-seropositive. This sequence joins TRBV4-1 and TRBJ2-1; 9 bases are shared with TRBD2. The sequenced material came from PBMCs. The CDR3 coding sequence is TGCGCCAGCAGCCAAAGCGGGAGGTTCGTCTCCTACAATGAGCAGTTCTTC. It yields the protein CASSQSGRFVSYNEQFF.